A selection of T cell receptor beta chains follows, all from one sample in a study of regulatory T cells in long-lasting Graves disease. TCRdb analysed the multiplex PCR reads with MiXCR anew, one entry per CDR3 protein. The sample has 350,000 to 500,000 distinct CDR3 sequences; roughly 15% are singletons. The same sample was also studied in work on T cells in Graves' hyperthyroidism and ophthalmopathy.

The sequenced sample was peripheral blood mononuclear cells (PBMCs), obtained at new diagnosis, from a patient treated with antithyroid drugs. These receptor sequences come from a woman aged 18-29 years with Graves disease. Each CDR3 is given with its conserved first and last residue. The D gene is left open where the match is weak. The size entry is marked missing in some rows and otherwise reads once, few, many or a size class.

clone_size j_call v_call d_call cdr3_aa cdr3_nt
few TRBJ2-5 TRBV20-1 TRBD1 CSAIGTGGQGETQYF TGCAGTGCTATCGGAACAGGGGGCCAAGGAGAGACCCAGTACTTC
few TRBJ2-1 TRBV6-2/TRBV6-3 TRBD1 CASSGRTGLGEQFF TGTGCCAGCAGTGGCCGGACAGGGCTTGGTGAGCAGTTCTTC
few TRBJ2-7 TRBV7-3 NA CASSSHGGPYEQYF TGTGCCAGCAGCTCCCACGGGGGCCCCTACGAGCAGTACTTC
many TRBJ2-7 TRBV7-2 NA CASSSGLTYYEQYF TGTGCCAGCAGCTCCGGACTCACTTACTACGAGCAGTACTTC
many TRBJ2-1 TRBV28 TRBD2 CASSPHRRRARLADLSNEQFF TGTGCCAGCAGTCCACATCGTCGCAGGGCGCGGCTAGCGGACCTCTCCAATGAGCAGTTCTTC
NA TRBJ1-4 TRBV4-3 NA CASSQEYWFGTGAEKLFF TGCGCCAGCAGCCAAGAATATTGGTTTGGGACGGGTGCTGAAAAACTGTTTTTT
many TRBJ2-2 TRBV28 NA CASSLVQPNTGELFF TGTGCCAGCAGTTTGGTTCAGCCAAACACCGGGGAGCTGTTTTTT
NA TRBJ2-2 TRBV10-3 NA CAIRILGPSGELFF TGTGCCATCAGAATCCTAGGACCCTCCGGGGAGCTGTTTTTT
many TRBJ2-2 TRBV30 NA CAWYRRAGELFF TGTGCCTGGTACAGGAGGGCCGGGGAGCTGTTTTTT
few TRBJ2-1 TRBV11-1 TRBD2 CASSPSGKGLVEQFF TGTGCCAGCAGCCCCAGCGGGAAGGGGTTAGTTGAGCAGTTCTTC
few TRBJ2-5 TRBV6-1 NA CASSELAARGGTQYF TGTGCCAGCAGTGAATTGGCAGCGAGGGGTGGGACCCAGTACTTC
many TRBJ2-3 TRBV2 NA CASSRSSDTQYF TGTGCCAGCAGTCGATCCTCAGATACGCAGTATTTT
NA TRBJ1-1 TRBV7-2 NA CASSLMGGSGTEAFF TGTGCCAGCAGCTTAATGGGAGGCTCGGGGACTGAAGCTTTCTTT
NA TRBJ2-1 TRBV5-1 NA CASSRFNNEQFF TGCGCCAGCAGTCGATTTAACAATGAGCAGTTCTTC
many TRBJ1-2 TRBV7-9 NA CASQDYYGYTF TGTGCCAGCCAGGACTACTATGGCTACACCTTC
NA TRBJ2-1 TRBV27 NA CASSLSRSTLPLEQFF TGTGCCAGCAGTTTATCGAGGTCAACCCTCCCACTAGAGCAGTTCTTC
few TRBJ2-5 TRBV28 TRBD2 CASSRTSGSVQETQYF TGTGCCAGCAGTCGGACTAGCGGGAGCGTTCAAGAGACCCAGTACTTC
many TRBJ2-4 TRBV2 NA CASSWDIEEAKNIQYF TGTGCCAGCAGTTGGGACATAGAGGAAGCCAAAAACATTCAGTACTTC
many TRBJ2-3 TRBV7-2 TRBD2 CASSLTGTSGPDTQYF TGTGCCAGCAGCTTAACAGGGACTAGCGGGCCAGATACGCAGTATTTT
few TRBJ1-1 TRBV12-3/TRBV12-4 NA CASSIWGTEAFF TGTGCCAGCAGTATTTGGGGGACTGAAGCTTTCTTT
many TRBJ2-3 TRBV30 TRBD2 CAWRLAGTDTQYF TGTGCCTGGAGACTAGCGGGAACAGATACGCAGTATTTT
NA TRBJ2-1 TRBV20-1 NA CSAMPGTNEQFF TGCAGTGCTATGCCCGGGACCAATGAGCAGTTCTTC
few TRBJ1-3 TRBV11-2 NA CASSPPGQRNTIYF TGTGCCAGCAGCCCACCGGGACAACGAAACACCATATATTTT
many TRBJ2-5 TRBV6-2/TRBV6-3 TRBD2 CASSYFPSLAGGQETQYF TGTGCCAGCAGTTACTTTCCATCACTAGCGGGAGGTCAAGAGACCCAGTACTTC
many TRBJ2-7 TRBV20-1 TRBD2 CSASPGTRREQYF TGCAGTGCTTCTCCCGGGACTAGGCGCGAGCAGTACTTC
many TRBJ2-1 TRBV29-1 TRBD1 CSVGAGTGLYNEQFF TGCAGCGTTGGGGCCGGGACAGGGCTCTACAATGAGCAGTTCTTC
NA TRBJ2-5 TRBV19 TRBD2 CASSRAGEGETQYF TGTGCCAGTAGTAGAGCGGGAGAGGGAGAGACCCAGTACTTC
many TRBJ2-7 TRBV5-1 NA CASSKSGVDYEQYF TGCGCCAGCAGCAAGAGTGGGGTAGACTACGAGCAGTACTTC
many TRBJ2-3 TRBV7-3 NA CASSPGGIRTQYF TGTGCCAGCAGCCCAGGGGGGATTCGTACGCAGTATTTT